This T cell receptor beta chain was found in a study of siplizumab effects on memory and regulatory T cells. Study results and limitations: Significant reduction of alloreactive sequences traceable to unstimulated CD4+ memory cells was observed with siplizumab.

This clone was detected once. The antigen is unknown. Libraries were prepared by immunoSEQ multiplex PCR; TCRdb keeps only in-frame clonotypes and omits some of them. The data contain more than 45,000 clones, approximately 97% of them singletons. For a few donor pairs, CD4+ naive/memory and CD8+ naive/effector-memory/TEMRA unstimulated subsets were also sequenced. This CDR3 contains 13 residues. The germline V gene encodes CDR1 KGHSH and CDR2 LQKENI. V is TRBV18 and J is TRBJ2-5; tentative D call: TRBD1 (6 bases). The closer fit of TRBJ2-7 to the DNA end suggests the J call may be wrong. Sequencing input: naive CD4+ T cells sorted from blood. The TCR comes from a human donor in good health. CDR3 sequence reads: CASSTQGTYEQYF. The CDR3 DNA is TGTGCCAGCTCAACACAGGGCACCTACGAGCAGTACTTC.